This T cell receptor beta chain was documented in a study of radiation and T cells in renal cell carcinoma. Study-level information: Nephrectomy followed 15 Gy stereotactic body radiation by 4 weeks.

Trimming took 0 bases from V and 1 from J, leaving 4 bases between them. The length of the CDR3 is 13 residues. Germline lookup yields CDR1 SGHRS and CDR2 YFSETQ. Time point of the sample: blood 2 weeks post-SBRT. The treatment here: 15 Gy SBRT to primary tumor, nephrectomy 4 weeks later. Blood was sampled at baseline, 2 weeks and 4 weeks after SBRT. This renal cell carcinoma was of the clear cell type. Findings of the study overall: No pretreatment tumor biopsies were available for baseline clonotypes.

Profiling relied on immunoSEQ multiplex PCR, and the TCRdb table lists in-frame clones only, not all of them. This table has 100,000 to 150,000 clones, about four fifths appearing once. As regards this clone: Its target is unknown. This sample also contains other DNA sequences that code for the same CDR3.

The chain has TRBV5-1 and TRBJ1-1; D ambiguous. The source material was blood, sampled from a patient whose treatment included radiotherapy and nephrectomy. This clonotype was obtained from a man aged 50 or older with renal cell carcinoma. CDR3 in DNA: TGCGCCAGCAGCTTGGGGGGGAACACTGAAGCTTTCTTT. Protein: CASSLGGNTEAFF.